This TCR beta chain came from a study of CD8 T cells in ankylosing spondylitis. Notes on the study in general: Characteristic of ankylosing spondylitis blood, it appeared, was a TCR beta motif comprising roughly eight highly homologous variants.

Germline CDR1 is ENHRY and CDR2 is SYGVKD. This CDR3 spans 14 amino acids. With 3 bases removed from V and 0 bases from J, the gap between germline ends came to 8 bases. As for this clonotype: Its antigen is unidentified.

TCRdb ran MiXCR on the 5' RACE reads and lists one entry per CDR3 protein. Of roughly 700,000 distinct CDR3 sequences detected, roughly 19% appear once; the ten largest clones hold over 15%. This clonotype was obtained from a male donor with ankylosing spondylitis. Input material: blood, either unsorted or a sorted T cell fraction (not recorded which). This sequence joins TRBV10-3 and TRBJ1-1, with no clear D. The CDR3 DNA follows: TGTGCCATCAGTGATCCGCGCTTGAACACTGAAGCTTTCTTT. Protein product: CAISDPRLNTEAFF.